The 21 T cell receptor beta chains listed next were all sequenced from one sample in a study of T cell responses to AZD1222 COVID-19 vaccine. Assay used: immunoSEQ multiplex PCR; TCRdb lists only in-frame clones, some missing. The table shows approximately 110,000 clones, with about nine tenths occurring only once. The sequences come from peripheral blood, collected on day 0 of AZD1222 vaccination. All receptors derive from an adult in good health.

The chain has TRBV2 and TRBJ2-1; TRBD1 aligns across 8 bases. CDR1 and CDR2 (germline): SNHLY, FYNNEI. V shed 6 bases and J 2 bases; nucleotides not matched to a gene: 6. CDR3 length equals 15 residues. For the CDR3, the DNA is TGTGCCAGCAGGAGGACAGGGAGTCCCTACAATGAGCAGTTCTTC. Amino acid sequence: CASRRTGSPYNEQFF.

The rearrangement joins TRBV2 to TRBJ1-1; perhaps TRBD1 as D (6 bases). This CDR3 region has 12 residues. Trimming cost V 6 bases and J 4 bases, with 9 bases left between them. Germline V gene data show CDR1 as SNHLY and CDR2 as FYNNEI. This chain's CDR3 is CASSQGGTEAFF. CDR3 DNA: TGTGCCAGCAGCCAAGGGGGCACTGAAGCTTTCTTT.

CDR3 DNA: TGTGCCAGCAGTCGGTATATGGGGACTGAAGCTTTCTTT. It encodes CASSRYMGTEAFF. The gene calls are TRBV6-5 and TRBJ1-1; D gene ambiguous. Germline CDR1 MNHEY, CDR2 SVGAGI. Between the trimmed V and J ends, which lost 5 bases and 5 bases, there was a span of 12 bases. CDR3 length equals 13 residues.

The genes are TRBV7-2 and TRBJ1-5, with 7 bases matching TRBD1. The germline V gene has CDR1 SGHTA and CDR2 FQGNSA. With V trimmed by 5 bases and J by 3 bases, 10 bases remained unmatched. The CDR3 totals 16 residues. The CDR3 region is CASSPHGRGLNQPQHF. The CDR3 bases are TGTGCCAGCAGCCCCCATGGAAGGGGGCTCAATCAGCCCCAGCATTTT.

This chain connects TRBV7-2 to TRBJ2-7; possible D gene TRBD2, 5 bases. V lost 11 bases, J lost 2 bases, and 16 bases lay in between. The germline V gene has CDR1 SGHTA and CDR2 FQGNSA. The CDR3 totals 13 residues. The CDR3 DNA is TGTGCCTCACGGAAGGAGGTTACCTACGAGCAGTACTTC. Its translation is CASRKEVTYEQYF.

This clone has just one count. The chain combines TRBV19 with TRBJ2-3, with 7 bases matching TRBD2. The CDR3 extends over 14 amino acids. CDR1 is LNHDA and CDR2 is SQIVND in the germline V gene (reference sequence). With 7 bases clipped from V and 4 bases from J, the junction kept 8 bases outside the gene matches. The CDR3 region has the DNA TGTGCCAGTAAGCGGGGACCGGCGGCAGATACGCAGTATTTT. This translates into CASKRGPAADTQYF.

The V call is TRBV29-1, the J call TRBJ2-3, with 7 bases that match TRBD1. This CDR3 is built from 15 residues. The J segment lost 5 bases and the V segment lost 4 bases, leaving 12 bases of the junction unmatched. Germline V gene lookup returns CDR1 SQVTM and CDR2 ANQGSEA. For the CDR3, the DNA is TGCAGCGTTGCCCATGGACAGGCCTGGAGAGATACGCAGTATTTT. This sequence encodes CSVAHGQAWRDTQYF.

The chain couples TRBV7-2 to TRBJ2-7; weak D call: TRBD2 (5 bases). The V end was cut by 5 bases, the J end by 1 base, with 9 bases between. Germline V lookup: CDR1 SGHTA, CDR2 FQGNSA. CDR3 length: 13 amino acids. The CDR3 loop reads CASSRTDSYEQYF. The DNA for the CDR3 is TGTGCCAGCAGCCGGACTGATTCCTACGAGCAGTACTTC.

In DNA, the CDR3 is TGTGCCAGCAGCCATCGCCAGAGCGGACTAGCGGGGGGTGGTGAGCAGTTCTTC. Translated: CASSHRQSGLAGGGEQFF. The chain has TRBV3-1 (or the pseudogene TRBV3-2) and TRBJ2-1; 14 bases are a match to TRBD2. V was clipped by 3 bases and J by 9 bases; unmatched bases: 13. Germline V gives CDR1 LGHDT, CDR2 YNNKEL (reference sequence). This CDR3 is 18 amino acids long.

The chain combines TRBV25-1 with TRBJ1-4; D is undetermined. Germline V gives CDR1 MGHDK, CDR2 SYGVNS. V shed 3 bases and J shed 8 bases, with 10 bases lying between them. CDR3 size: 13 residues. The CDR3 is CASSERSGEKLFF. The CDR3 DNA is TGTGCCAGCAGTGAGCGGTCGGGGGAAAAACTGTTTTTT.

CDR3 amino acids: CASSKSGTNSYEQYF. CDR3 bases: TGTGCCAGCAGTAAATCCGGGACAAACTCCTACGAGCAGTACTTC. The rearrangement joins TRBV7-2 to TRBJ2-7; possible D gene TRBD1, 6 bases. The germline V gene encodes CDR1 SGHTA and CDR2 FQGNSA. The CDR3 is 15 residues long. V was cut by 6 bases and J by 0 bases, with 15 bases left in between.

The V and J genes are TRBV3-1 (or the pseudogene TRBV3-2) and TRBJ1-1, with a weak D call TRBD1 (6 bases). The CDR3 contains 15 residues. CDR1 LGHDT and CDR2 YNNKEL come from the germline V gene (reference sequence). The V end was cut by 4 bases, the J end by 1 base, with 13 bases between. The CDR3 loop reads CASSPGGVANTEAFF. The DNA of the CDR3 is TGTGCCAGCAGCCCTGGGGGCGTGGCGAACACTGAAGCTTTCTTT.

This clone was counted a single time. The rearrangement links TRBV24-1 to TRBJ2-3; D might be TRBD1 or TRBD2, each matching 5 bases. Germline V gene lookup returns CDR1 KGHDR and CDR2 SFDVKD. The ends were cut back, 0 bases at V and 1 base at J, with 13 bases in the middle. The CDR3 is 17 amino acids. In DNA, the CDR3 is TGTGCCACCAGTGATTTGGGACCTCGAGGGGGCACAGATACGCAGTATTTT. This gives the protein CATSDLGPRGGTDTQYF.

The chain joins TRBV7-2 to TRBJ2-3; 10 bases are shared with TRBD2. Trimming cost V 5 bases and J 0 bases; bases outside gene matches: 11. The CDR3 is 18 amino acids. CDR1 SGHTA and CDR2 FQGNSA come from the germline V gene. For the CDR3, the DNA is TGTGCCAGCAGCCGTCAAGCGGGGGGGCCGGAAAGCACAGATACGCAGTATTTT. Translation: CASSRQAGGPESTDTQYF.

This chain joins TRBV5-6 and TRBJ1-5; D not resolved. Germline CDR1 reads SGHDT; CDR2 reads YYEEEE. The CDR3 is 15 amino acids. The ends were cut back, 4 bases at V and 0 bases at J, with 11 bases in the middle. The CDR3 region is CASSIGRYSNQPQHF. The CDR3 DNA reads TGTGCCAGCAGCATCGGCAGGTATAGCAATCAGCCCCAGCATTTT. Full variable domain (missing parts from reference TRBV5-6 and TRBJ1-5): DAGVTQSPTHLIKTRGQQVTLRCSPKSGHDTVSWYQQALGQGPQFIFQYYEEEERQRGNFPDRFSGHQFPNYSSELNVNALLLGDSALYLCASSIGRYSNQPQHFGDGTRLSIL.

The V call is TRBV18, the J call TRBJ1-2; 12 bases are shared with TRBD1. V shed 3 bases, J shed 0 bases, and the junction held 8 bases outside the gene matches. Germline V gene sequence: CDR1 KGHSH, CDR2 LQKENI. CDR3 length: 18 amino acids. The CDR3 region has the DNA TGTGCCAGCTCACCCGGGACAGGGGGCCCCACAGCTAACTATGGCTACACCTTC. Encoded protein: CASSPGTGGPTANYGYTF. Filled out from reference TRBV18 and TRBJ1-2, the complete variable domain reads NAGVMQNPRHLVRRRGQEARLRCSPMKGHSHVYWYRQLPEEGLKFMVYLQKENIIDESGMPKERFSAEFPKEGPSILRIQQVVRGDSAAYFCASSPGTGGPTANYGYTFGSGTRLTVV.

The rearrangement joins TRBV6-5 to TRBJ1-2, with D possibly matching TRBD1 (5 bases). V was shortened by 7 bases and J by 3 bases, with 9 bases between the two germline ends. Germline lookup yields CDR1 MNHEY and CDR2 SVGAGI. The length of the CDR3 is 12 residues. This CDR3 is CASIGGYYGYTF. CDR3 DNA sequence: TGTGCCAGCATCGGGGGGTACTATGGCTACACCTTC.

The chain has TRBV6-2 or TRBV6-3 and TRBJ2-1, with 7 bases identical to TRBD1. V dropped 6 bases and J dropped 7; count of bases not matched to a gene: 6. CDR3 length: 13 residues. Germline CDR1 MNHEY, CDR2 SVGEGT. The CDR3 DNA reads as TGTGCCAGCAGCTTATGGGGACAGAATGAGCAGTTCTTC. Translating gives CASSLWGQNEQFF.

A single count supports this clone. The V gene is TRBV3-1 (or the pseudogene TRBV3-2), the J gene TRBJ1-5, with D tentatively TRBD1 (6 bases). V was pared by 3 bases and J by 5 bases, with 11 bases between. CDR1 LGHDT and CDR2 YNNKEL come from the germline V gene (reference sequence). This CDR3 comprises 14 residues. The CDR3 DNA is TGTGCCAGCAGCCAGGGGGCGCAGCATCAGCCCCAGCATTTT. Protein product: CASSQGAQHQPQHF.

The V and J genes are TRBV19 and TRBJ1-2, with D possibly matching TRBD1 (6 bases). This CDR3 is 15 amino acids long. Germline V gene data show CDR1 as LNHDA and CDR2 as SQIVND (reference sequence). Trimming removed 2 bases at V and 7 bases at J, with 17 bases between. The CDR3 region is CASSIQSSGAGGYTF. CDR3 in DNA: TGTGCCAGTAGTATACAGTCATCGGGGGCCGGTGGCTACACCTTC.

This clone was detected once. The CDR3: CASSALRTGNSPLHF. Here the CDR3 DNA reads TGTGCCAGTAGTGCCTTGAGGACAGGGAATTCACCCCTCCACTTT. The chain combines TRBV19 with TRBJ1-6; 8 nucleotides line up with TRBD1. V trimming: 5 bases; J trimming: 7 bases; junction bases outside the gene matches: 7. CDR1 and CDR2 from the germline V gene are LNHDA and SQIVND (reference sequence). CDR3 length equals 15 residues.